Listed below are T cell receptor beta chains from one sample, sequenced in a study of blood T cell repertoires in COVID-19. TCRdb's table, derived via immunoSEQ multiplex PCR, lists solely in-frame clones and lacks some. The sample has about 120,000 clones, approximately 88% seen once; the top ten hold roughly 8.1%. The sample comprised peripheral blood. The receptors originated from a woman aged 40-49 years with acute or convalescent COVID-19. Both conserved end residues are part of each CDR3. Fields, in order: clone size, D gene, V gene, J gene, CDR3 DNA, CDR3 protein. A D gene is named only where the DNA matches it firmly. Clone size, where shown, is once, few, many, or a class for clones that have expanded.

NA,NA,TRBV6-5,TRBJ1-1,TGTGCCAGCATCAGTTCGTATACTGAAGCTTTCTTT,CASISSYTEAFF
NA,NA,TRBV2,TRBJ2-7,TGTGCCAGCAGTGGGGAGGCCTACGAGCAGTACTTC,CASSGEAYEQYF
NA,TRBD1,TRBV5-6,TRBJ1-2,TGTGCCAGCAGCCCGGGACAGGGGGCTATCTACACCTTC,CASSPGQGAIYTF
NA,NA,TRBV6-2/TRBV6-3,TRBJ1-1,TGTGCCAGCAGTTACTCGACTAACAGGGATGGTAGGGCGAACACTGAAGCTTTCTTT,CASSYSTNRDGRANTEAFF
NA,TRBD2,TRBV2,TRBJ2-7,TGTGCCAGCAGTGAAGGGGGACTAGCGGGAAACGAGCAGTACTTC,CASSEGGLAGNEQYF
NA,NA,TRBV7-2,TRBJ2-3,TGTGCCAGCAGCCTAGGGGCGAGGCAGTATTTT,CASSLGARQYF
NA,NA,TRBV7-9,TRBJ1-5,TGTGCCAGCAGCTTAGGTTCGGGTCCTAATCAGCCCCAGCATTTT,CASSLGSGPNQPQHF
NA,NA,TRBV5-1,TRBJ2-4,TGCGCCGGGGGACTAGCCAAAAACATTCAGTACTTC,CAGGLAKNIQYF
NA,TRBD1,TRBV6-2/TRBV6-3,TRBJ2-5,TGTGCCAGCAGTTACTCGGGACAGGGGGGTCGTGAGTACTTC,CASSYSGQGGREYF
NA,NA,TRBV7-9,TRBJ2-4,TGTGCCAGCAGCTTAATGGAGGGTGGGATCGCCAAAAACATTCAGTACTTC,CASSLMEGGIAKNIQYF
NA,NA,TRBV25-1,TRBJ1-2,TGTGCCAGCAGCCTCGACAGCTATGGCTACACCTTC,CASSLDSYGYTF
NA,TRBD2,TRBV7-2,TRBJ2-5,TGTGCCAGCAGCTTGGACGGACTAGCGAGAGAGACCCAGTACTTC,CASSLDGLARETQYF
NA,NA,TRBV11-2,TRBJ1-5,TGTGCCAGCAGCTTAGACGGGGTGGGCAATCAGCCCCAGCATTTT,CASSLDGVGNQPQHF
NA,TRBD2,TRBV2,TRBJ2-7,TGTGCCAGCTCGACTAGCGGGGGGGCTTCGTACTTC,CASSTSGGASYF
NA,NA,TRBV27,TRBJ1-5,TGTGCCAGCAGCCCATCAGGGTACCCCAATCAGCCCCAGCATTTT,CASSPSGYPNQPQHF
NA,TRBD1,TRBV5-6,TRBJ2-7,TGTGCCAGCAGCTCGGGGGACAGGGTGAGCGAGCAGTACTTC,CASSSGDRVSEQYF
NA,NA,TRBV2,TRBJ2-3,TGTGCCAGCAGTGAACAGGGTCCCTCTAGCACAGATACGCAGTATTTT,CASSEQGPSSTDTQYF
NA,TRBD1,TRBV2,TRBJ1-1,TGTGCCAGCAGCGCGGGACAGGGAGAAACTGAAGCTTTCTTT,CASSAGQGETEAFF
NA,NA,TRBV5-4,TRBJ1-2,TGTGCCAGCAGCTTAGGAACAGCCTATGGCTACACCTTC,CASSLGTAYGYTF
NA,NA,TRBV19,TRBJ2-7,TGTGCCAGTAGTATGGGGCGGGAAACCTACGAGCAGTACTTC,CASSMGRETYEQYF
NA,NA,TRBV7-9,TRBJ1-4,TGTGCCAGCAGCCCCGGAGACAGCGGGAATGAAAAACTGTTTTTT,CASSPGDSGNEKLFF
NA,NA,TRBV3-1/TRBV3-2,TRBJ1-4,TGTGCCAGCAGCCAAGATGCGGGCGATGAAAAACTGTTTTTT,CASSQDAGDEKLFF
NA,NA,TRBV5-1,TRBJ2-4,TGCGCCAGCAGCTTGAACCCTGTACTAGCCAAAAACATTCAGTACTTC,CASSLNPVLAKNIQYF
NA,NA,TRBV5-4,TRBJ1-1,TGTGCCAGCAGCTCAGAAGGGCTGACAGTAAACACTGAAGCTTTCTTT,CASSSEGLTVNTEAFF
NA,NA,TRBV5-1,TRBJ1-6,TGCGCCAGCAGCTTGGCCCCTACGGGGGGGGACTCACCCCTCCACTTT,CASSLAPTGGDSPLHF
NA,NA,TRBV19,TRBJ2-1,TGTGCCAGTAGTATCGGGACAGAGCAGTTCTTC,CASSIGTEQFF
NA,NA,TRBV18,TRBJ1-1,TGTGCCAGCTCACCAAACGCTGGACGGGAGAACACTGAAGCTTTCTTT,CASSPNAGRENTEAFF
NA,NA,TRBV3-1/TRBV3-2,TRBJ2-7,TGTGCCAGCAGCCGAGGGACAAGTAGCTACGAGCAGTACTTC,CASSRGTSSYEQYF
once,TRBD2,TRBV18,TRBJ2-7,TGTGCCAGCTCGTCCGGGACTAGTTTCGAGCAGTACTTC,CASSSGTSFEQYF
NA,NA,TRBV5-1,TRBJ1-2,TGCGCCAGCAGCTTGGGTCTGGGGCATGGCTACACCTTC,CASSLGLGHGYTF
NA,NA,TRBV2,TRBJ1-4,TGTGCCAGCCAAGCGGGATCTAATGAAAAACTGTTTTTT,CASQAGSNEKLFF
NA,TRBD2,TRBV4-2,TRBJ2-1,TGTGCCAGCAGCCAAGGCGCTAGCGGGGGGAACAATGAGCAGTTCTTC,CASSQGASGGNNEQFF
NA,TRBD1,TRBV12-5,TRBJ1-5,TGTGCTAGTGGGACAGGGGGATCCAATCAGCCCCAGCATTTT,CASGTGGSNQPQHF
NA,NA,TRBV9,TRBJ2-7,TGTGCCAGCAGCGTAGCCCCAGGGACATCCTACGAGCAGTACTTC,CASSVAPGTSYEQYF
NA,TRBD1,TRBV2,TRBJ2-1,TGTGCCAGCGGCCGGGTGGGACAGGGGCAATACAATGAGCAGTTCTTC,CASGRVGQGQYNEQFF
NA,NA,TRBV28,TRBJ1-5,TGTGCCAGCAGTTTAACTAATCAGCCCCAGCATTTT,CASSLTNQPQHF
NA,NA,TRBV9,TRBJ2-1,TGTGCCAGCAGCGTAATGGGGGACGGACAGAATGAGCAGTTCTTC,CASSVMGDGQNEQFF
NA,TRBD1,TRBV5-6,TRBJ1-2,TGTGCCAGCAGCTGGGGGACAGGGGGCCGTGCCTATGGCTACACCTTC,CASSWGTGGRAYGYTF
NA,TRBD1,TRBV10-1,TRBJ1-2,TGCGCCAGCAGTTCAACAGGGGACTATGGCTACACCTTC,CASSSTGDYGYTF
NA,TRBD2,TRBV18,TRBJ2-3,TGTGCCAGCTCACCCTCCGGGGGGAAAGATACGCAGTATTTT,CASSPSGGKDTQYF
once,TRBD2,TRBV4-1,TRBJ2-1,TGCGCCAGCAGCCAAGAAAGCGGGGGGTACAATGAGCAGTTCTTC,CASSQESGGYNEQFF
NA,NA,TRBV2,TRBJ2-2,TGTGCCAGCCTTCCGACAGGGAACACCGGGGAGCTGTTTTTT,CASLPTGNTGELFF
NA,NA,TRBV4-1,TRBJ2-7,TGCGCCAGCAGCCAAGGTCTCGGGTCCTGGGACGAGCAGTACTTC,CASSQGLGSWDEQYF
NA,NA,TRBV4-1,TRBJ1-3,TGCGCCAGCAGCCTCAGTAACACCATATATTTT,CASSLSNTIYF
NA,NA,TRBV2,TRBJ1-1,TGTGCCAGCAGTGTTCTGGGGGGGCGTGGGGCTGAAGCTTTCTTT,CASSVLGGRGAEAFF